These 11 T cell receptor beta chains were sequenced from one sample in a study of shared clonotypes between healthy human individuals. The protocol was immunoSEQ multiplex PCR, while the TCRdb copy is restricted to in-frame clones and leaves out a portion. The table records 2,500,000 or so clones, less than 95% of them present only once. Sample: naive CD4+ T cells from PBMCs. Regarding subset: CD45RA+ positively selected. The receptors originated from a man between 18 and 29 years old in good health. Some clones in this sample may be carry-over from other donors' samples.

This clone showed up just once. The chain combines TRBV1 with TRBJ1-1; the table's TRBD1 call for D was not verified on the DNA. TRBV1 is a known pseudogene. The length of the CDR3 is 17 residues. The CDR3 region is CTSSQECRPVTNTEAFF. The CDR3 coding sequence is TGCACCAGCAGCCAAGAATGCAGGCCAGTTACCAACACTGAAGCTTTCTTT.

The CDR3 loop is CASSAGVGETQYF. The CDR3 nucleotides read TGTGCCAGCAGTGCAGGGGTGGGGGAGACCCAGTACTTC. The chain joins TRBV6-6 to TRBJ2-5, with D possibly TRBD1 on 6 matching bases. V lost 5 bases, J lost 5 bases, and 12 bases lay in between. The CDR3 sequence is 13 residues long. The germline CDR1 and CDR2 sequences are MNHNY and SVGAGI (reference sequence).

In DNA, the CDR3 is TGTGCCAGCAGCGACGGGGGCGGCCAGGGTGGAAACACCATATATTTT. Its protein product is CASSDGGGQGGNTIYF. This chain uses TRBV28 with TRBJ1-3; maybe TRBD1 (6 bases). This CDR3 spans 16 amino acids. The ends were cut back, 6 bases at V and 3 bases at J, with 18 bases in the middle. In germline, CDR1 is MDHEN, CDR2 SYDVKM.

The J gene is TRBJ2-7, the V gene TRBV6-6, with D tentatively TRBD2 (6 bases). CDR3 length: 14 amino acids. V was cut by 0 bases and J by 2 bases, with 8 bases left in between. Germline V CDR1 and CDR2: MNHNY, SVGAGI (reference sequence). The CDR3 reads CASSYSEGPYEQYF. DNA of the CDR3: TGTGCCAGCAGTTACTCGGAGGGGCCCTACGAGCAGTACTTC.

The genes are TRBV5-1 and TRBJ2-7, with a possible D match to TRBD1 (6 bases). V dropped 0 bases and J dropped 6 bases, with 16 bases sitting between them. The CDR3 is 15 amino acids. CDR1 and CDR2 from the germline V gene are SGHRS and YFSETQ. The CDR3 spells CASSLAGTISSEQYF. The CDR3 DNA reads TGCGCCAGCAGCTTGGCCGGGACAATCTCGTCCGAGCAGTACTTC.

J is TRBJ2-1 and V is TRBV9; 9 bases line up with TRBD2. Trimming removed 6 bases from V and 4 bases from J; junction bases left unmatched: 17. The V gene's germline CDR1 is SGDLS and CDR2 YYNGEE. The CDR3 is 18 residues long. The CDR3: CASTPGTSFSSGYNEQFF. CDR3 nucleotide sequence: TGTGCCAGCACCCCGGGGACTAGCTTCTCGAGTGGATACAATGAGCAGTTCTTC.

The chain uses TRBV11-2 and TRBJ2-2; tentatively, D is TRBD2 (6 bases). CDR1 SGHAT and CDR2 FQNNGV come from the germline V gene. The CDR3 is 14 amino acids. V lost 11 bases, J lost 1 base, and 14 bases lay in between. The chain's CDR3 is CAERTILNTGELFF. DNA of the CDR3: TGTGCCGAAAGGACTATACTGAACACCGGGGAGCTGTTTTTT.

V and J are TRBV18 and TRBJ2-2, with a possible D match to TRBD1 (5 bases). The germline V gene encodes CDR1 KGHSH and CDR2 LQKENI. The germline V and J ends were trimmed by 0 bases and 0 bases, with 20 bases remaining between them. The CDR3 is 20 residues long. This CDR3 is CASSPPYYRQKNTNTGELFF. The DNA of the CDR3 is TGTGCCAGCTCACCACCTTACTACCGACAGAAAAACACGAACACCGGGGAGCTGTTTTTT.

This chain uses TRBV9 with TRBJ2-2; 14 bases are shared with TRBD2. Trimming removed 0 bases from V and 4 bases from J; junction bases left unmatched: 5. The CDR3 covers 18 residues. Germline V gene data show CDR1 as SGDLS and CDR2 as YYNGEE. Here the CDR3 DNA reads TGTGCCAGCAGCGTAGGACTAGCGGGAGGGTTTGGCACCGGGGAGCTGTTTTTT. Protein sequence: CASSVGLAGGFGTGELFF.

The J gene is TRBJ1-3, the V gene TRBV27, with 7 bases that match TRBD1. The CDR3 has 15 residues. Germline CDR1 reads MNHEY; CDR2 reads SMNVEV (reference sequence). V lost 6 bases and J lost 2; bases outside the gene matches: 7. In DNA form, the CDR3 reads TGTGCCAGCAGGGAAAAGGGGACAGCTGGAAACACCATATATTTT. Translated, it gives CASREKGTAGNTIYF.

This clone was recorded once. This chain connects TRBV28 to TRBJ2-7; no definite D call. CDR1 and CDR2 from the germline V gene are MDHEN and SYDVKM. The V gene lost 5 bases and the J gene lost 6 bases, with 8 bases spanning the gap. This CDR3 has 11 residues. The CDR3 DNA follows: TGTGCCAGCAGTACGGGCACCGAGCAGTACTTC. It codes for CASSTGTEQYF.